One sample yielded the 30 T cell receptor beta chains listed below, sequenced in a study of a mutant IDH1 vaccine in newly diagnosed glioma. These TCRs' antigens remain unknown. Assay used: immunoSEQ multiplex PCR; TCRdb lists only in-frame clones, some missing. The sample carries 32,000 or so clones, roughly 80% recorded once. Noted time point: week 5, during vaccination. Doses consisted of 300 ug of mutant IDH1 20-mer peptide each, paired with topical imiquimod. The starting material was PBMCs, obtained from a glioma patient whose treatment included an IDH1 peptide vaccine. These receptors came from a man under 40 with glioma.

This clone was observed a few times. The rearrangement joins TRBV5-6 to TRBJ1-2; D not resolved. Trimming stripped 1 base from V and 4 bases from J, with 14 bases between. Germline V gives CDR1 SGHDT, CDR2 YYEEEE. The length of the CDR3 is 15 residues. CDR3 region: CASSLSATAFYGYTF. The CDR3 nucleotides are TGTGCCAGCAGCTTGTCGGCGACGGCTTTCTATGGCTACACCTTC.

The gene calls are TRBV2 and TRBJ2-1, with D perhaps assigned TRBD1 or TRBD2 (5 bases each). The length of the CDR3 is 13 residues. Trimming left V 8 bases short and J 4 bases short, with 12 bases between. CDR1 is SNHLY, CDR2 FYNNEI, per germline. CDR3 in amino acids: CASHGTQYNEQFF. CDR3 nucleotide sequence: TGTGCCAGCCACGGGACGCAATACAATGAGCAGTTCTTC.

The chain recombines TRBV6-5 with TRBJ1-3; D ambiguous. Trimming removed 5 bases from V and 0 bases from J, with 8 bases in between. The CDR3 is 14 amino acids. CDR1 is MNHEY and CDR2 is SVGAGI in the germline V gene. For the CDR3, the DNA is TGTGCCAGCAGTGGGCCGAGCTCTGGAAACACCATATATTTT. Residues: CASSGPSSGNTIYF.

This clone turned up a few times. The rearrangement uses TRBV5-6 and TRBJ1-5, with unresolved D. This CDR3 comprises 16 residues. Germline assignment: CDR1 SGHDT and CDR2 YYEEEE. V was pared by 1 base and J by 3 bases, with 14 bases between. CDR3 sequence: CASSLRATSPNQPQHF. CDR3 nucleotide sequence: TGTGCCAGCAGCTTGAGGGCGACCAGCCCCAATCAGCCCCAGCATTTT.

The rearrangement links TRBV7-2 to TRBJ1-1, with unresolved D. V dropped 1 base and J dropped 0 bases, with 6 bases sitting between them. The germline V gene has CDR1 SGHTA and CDR2 FQGNSA. The CDR3 loop spans 14 amino acids. The CDR3 reads CASSLVPLNTEAFF. CDR3 bases: TGTGCCAGCAGCTTAGTGCCCTTGAACACTGAAGCTTTCTTT.

The CDR3: CASSLVKNTGELFF. The CDR3 coding sequence is TGTGCCAGCAGCTTAGTCAAAAACACCGGGGAGCTGTTTTTT. This chain uses TRBV7-8 with TRBJ2-2; the D is unclear. V lost 1 base, J lost 2 bases, and 5 bases lay in between. Germline CDR1 reads SGHVS; CDR2 reads FQNEAQ. This CDR3 contains 14 residues. Full variable domain (outside the CDR3, taken from reference TRBV7-8 and TRBJ2-2): GAGVSQSPRYKVAKRGQDVALRCDPISGHVSLFWYQQALGQGPEFLTYFQNEAQLDKSGLPSDRFFAERPEGSVSTLKIQRTQQEDSAVYLCASSLVKNTGELFFGEGSRLTVL.

The V call is TRBV19, the J call TRBJ1-1, with a weak D call TRBD1 (5 bases). The CDR3 extends over 15 amino acids. Germline V gene sequence: CDR1 LNHDA, CDR2 SQIVND (reference sequence). The ends were cut back, 5 bases at V and 2 bases at J, with 15 bases in the middle. The CDR3: CASSLGTGPNTEAFF. The CDR3 region has the DNA TGTGCCAGTAGTTTAGGGACGGGACCAAACACTGAAGCTTTCTTT.

The CDR3 region is CASSEARTGYEQYF. CDR3 coding DNA: TGTGCCAGCAGTGAAGCCAGGACAGGCTACGAGCAGTACTTC. The chain recombines TRBV2 with TRBJ2-7, with 7 bases fitting TRBD1. The germline V gene encodes CDR1 SNHLY and CDR2 FYNNEI. The CDR3 runs to 14 residues. The V gene end was trimmed by 0 bases and the J gene end by 3 bases; junction bases not matched to a gene: 2.

The rearrangement uses TRBV13 and TRBJ1-2, with TRBD1 as a possible D gene (6 bases). Germline lookup yields CDR1 PRHDT and CDR2 FYEKMQ (reference sequence). The CDR3 spans 15 residues. Trimming took off 5 bases at V and 4 bases at J, with 17 bases between the two ends. CDR3 protein: CASSPRTVGPYGYTF. CDR3 nucleotide sequence: TGTGCCAGCAGCCCCCGGACAGTGGGGCCCTATGGCTACACCTTC.

This sequence joins TRBV15 and TRBJ2-7, with a tentative D call TRBD2 (5 bases). Germline V lookup: CDR1 LNHNV, CDR2 YYDKDF (reference sequence). This CDR3 has 13 amino acids. Trimming took off 1 base at V and 6 bases at J, with 10 bases between the two ends. The CDR3 spells CATSRGRGSEQYF. DNA of the CDR3: TGTGCCACCAGCAGAGGTCGGGGAAGCGAGCAGTACTTC. Complete variable domain (other parts from reference TRBV15 and TRBJ2-7): DAMVIQNPRYQVTQFGKPVTLSCSQTLNHNVMYWYQQKSSQAPKLLFHYYDKDFNNEADTPDNFQSRRPNTSFCFLDIRSPGLGDTAMYLCATSRGRGSEQYFGPGTRLTVT.

The V gene is TRBV6-1, the J gene TRBJ2-3; 10 bases align to TRBD1. CDR1 is MNHNS and CDR2 is SASEGT in the germline V gene. The V and J ends lost 3 bases and 4 bases, in that order; junction bases with no gene match: 10. This CDR3 spans 17 amino acids. In nucleotides, the CDR3 is TGTGCCAGCAGTGAGCGTAGGGGGGGACAGGGGCCAGATACGCAGTATTTT. This sequence encodes CASSERRGGQGPDTQYF.

This clone was observed a few times. This chain links TRBV15 with TRBJ2-2; the match to TRBD1 covers 7 bases. CDR1 is LNHNV, CDR2 YYDKDF, per germline (reference sequence). Trimming cost V 0 bases and J 7 bases; bases outside gene matches: 5. The CDR3 consists of 15 residues. DNA of the CDR3: TGTGCCACCAGCAGAGAAAGGGGGCTGGGCGGGGAGCTGTTTTTT. Protein: CATSRERGLGGELFF.

V and J are TRBV11-2 and TRBJ2-5, with 7 positions matching TRBD2. CDR3 length: 14 amino acids. The V gene's germline CDR1 is SGHAT and CDR2 FQNNGV. J was trimmed by 3 bases and V by 3 bases; bases with no gene match: 4. CDR3 in amino acids: CASSFIGGKETQYF. The CDR3 coding sequence is TGTGCCAGCAGCTTTATCGGGGGGAAAGAGACCCAGTACTTC. Looking up the rest from reference TRBV11-2 and TRBJ2-5 gives the full variable domain: EAGVAQSPRYKIIEKRQSVAFWCNPISGHATLYWYQQILGQGPKLLIQFQNNGVVDDSQLPKDRFSAERLKGVDSTLKIQPAKLEDSAVYLCASSFIGGKETQYFGPGTRLLVL.

The chain has TRBV7-2 and TRBJ2-3, with a tentative D call TRBD2 (5 bases). The CDR3 has 15 amino acids. Per the germline V gene, CDR1 is SGHTA and CDR2 is FQGNSA. V was shortened by 1 base and J by 3 bases, with 11 bases between the two germline ends. CDR3 residues: CASSLETLATDTQYF. Written as DNA, the CDR3 is TGTGCCAGCAGCTTAGAGACCCTAGCTACAGATACGCAGTATTTT.

The gene calls are TRBV29-1 and TRBJ2-1; 10 bases map to TRBD2. The CDR3 length is 14 residues. The V segment lost 6 bases and the J segment 6 bases; nucleotides outside the gene matches: 8. Germline lookup yields CDR1 SQVTM and CDR2 ANQGSEA. In DNA form, the CDR3 reads TGCAGCGTCCGTGCTAGCGGGGGTTTCAATGAGCAGTTCTTC. This gives the protein CSVRASGGFNEQFF.

This chain joins TRBV29-1 and TRBJ1-1, with unresolved D. CDR3 length: 11 amino acids. Per the germline V gene, CDR1 is SQVTM and CDR2 is ANQGSEA. V lost 4 bases and J 1 base, leaving 4 bases between the germline ends. The CDR3 sequence: CSVVANTEAFF. DNA for the CDR3: TGCAGCGTTGTTGCGAACACTGAAGCTTTCTTT.

The chain joins TRBV5-1 to TRBJ1-5; 7 bases are shared with TRBD1. CDR1 and CDR2 from the germline V gene are SGHRS and YFSETQ. The CDR3 has 15 amino acids. The J segment lost 4 bases and the V segment lost 4 bases, leaving 8 bases of the junction unmatched. CDR3 bases: TGCGCCAGCAGCCGCCTTGGGACAGCAAATCAGCCCCAGCATTTT. Protein product: CASSRLGTANQPQHF.

The rearrangement uses TRBV6-5 and TRBJ1-1, with D unresolved. The V gene lost 4 bases and the J gene lost 3 bases, with 18 bases spanning the gap. The CDR3 loop spans 16 amino acids. CDR1 is MNHEY, CDR2 SVGAGI, per germline. Here the CDR3 reads CASSSPWTSSYTEAFF. In nucleotides, the CDR3 is TGTGCCAGCAGTTCCCCCTGGACCAGTTCTTACACTGAAGCTTTCTTT.

The chain is built from TRBV5-1 and TRBJ2-2; 9 bases fit TRBD1. Germline CDR1 SGHRS, CDR2 YFSETQ. J gave up 6 bases and V 0 bases, and 9 bases lay outside the gene matches. This CDR3 is built from 17 residues. The CDR3 bases are TGCGCCAGCAGCTTGGCCGGGACAGGGTGGGATGCCGGGGAGCTGTTTTTT. As protein: CASSLAGTGWDAGELFF.

The chain is built from TRBV30 and TRBJ1-2; D remains ambiguous. Looked up from germline, CDR1 is GTSNPN and CDR2 is SVGIG (reference sequence). This CDR3 comprises 15 residues. Trimming shortened V by 0 bases and J by 6 bases, and 17 bases separated the two germline ends. DNA for the CDR3: TGTGCCTGGAGTGTACGTCACAGCCCTTGGGATGGCTACACCTTC. It is translated as CAWSVRHSPWDGYTF.

The gene calls are TRBV18 and TRBJ1-5; 9 nucleotides line up with TRBD1. The J segment lost 6 bases and the V segment lost 3 bases, leaving 3 bases of the junction unmatched. The CDR3 consists of 14 residues. Germline V lookup: CDR1 KGHSH, CDR2 LQKENI. CDR3 sequence: CASSPGTGLQPQHF. The CDR3 coding sequence is TGTGCCAGCTCACCTGGGACAGGGCTTCAGCCCCAGCATTTT.

V is TRBV5-4 and J is TRBJ2-5; 7 nucleotides agree with TRBD2. After removal of 2 bases from V and 5 bases from J, the junction contained 3 bases not matched to a gene. The CDR3 is 13 amino acids. In germline, CDR1 is SGHNT, CDR2 YYREEE (reference sequence). CDR3 loop: CASSLEGGETQYF. The CDR3 region has the DNA TGTGCCAGCAGCTTAGAGGGAGGGGAGACCCAGTACTTC.

The CDR3 DNA reads as TGTGCCAGCAGCTTGACCGACAGGGCTAGCACAGATACGCAGTATTTT. Protein: CASSLTDRASTDTQYF. V gene TRBV5-4 combines with J gene TRBJ2-3; 7 bases fit TRBD1. There are 16 residues in the CDR3. Germline assignment: CDR1 SGHNT and CDR2 YYREEE (reference sequence). With 1 base clipped from V and 0 bases from J, the junction kept 5 bases outside the gene matches.

This clone has more than one count but fewer than ten. CDR3 DNA: TGCGCCAGCAGAGCCGGGACTAGCGGGACCCCAGGGTTCTTC. Translating it yields CASRAGTSGTPGFF. This rearrangement joins TRBV5-1 to TRBJ2-1, with 13 nucleotides matching TRBD2. Germline values: CDR1 SGHRS, CDR2 YFSETQ. With V trimmed by 5 bases and J by 15 bases, 11 bases remained unmatched. This CDR3 is 14 amino acids long.

The chain has TRBV19 and TRBJ1-1, with D maybe TRBD1 (6 bases). The CDR3 is 12 amino acids. V was trimmed by 5 bases and J by 11 bases, leaving 15 bases between them. Per germline, CDR1 LNHDA and CDR2 SQIVND (reference sequence). CDR3 region: CASSFDRIAAFF. The CDR3 DNA reads TGTGCCAGTAGTTTTGACAGGATCGCGGCTTTCTTT.

The V and J genes are TRBV13 and TRBJ1-3; weak D call: TRBD1 (6 bases). The ends were cut back, 6 bases at V and 4 bases at J, with 13 bases in the middle. Germline CDR1 is PRHDT and CDR2 is FYEKMQ (reference sequence). This CDR3 is 14 amino acids long. The CDR3 bases are TGTGCCAGCAGACCTAACCAGGGGGGAAACACCATATATTTT. It codes for CASRPNQGGNTIYF. Supplemented by reference TRBV13 and TRBJ1-3, the full variable domain reads AAGVIQSPRHLIKEKRETATLKCYPIPRHDTVYWYQQGPGQDPQFLISFYEKMQSDKGSIPDRFSAQQFSDYHSELNMSSLELGDSALYFCASRPNQGGNTIYFGEGSWLTVV.

This clone was found a few times. This CDR3 is CAISETYTEAFF. CDR3 DNA sequence: TGTGCCATCAGTGAAACCTACACTGAAGCTTTCTTT. The chain links TRBV10-3 to TRBJ1-1; D is uncertain. V was pared by 3 bases and J by 3 bases, with 5 bases between. In germline, CDR1 is ENHRY, CDR2 SYGVKD. This CDR3 region has 12 residues.

This sequence joins TRBV5-1 and TRBJ2-1; 7 bases are shared with TRBD1. V shed 4 bases, J shed 2 bases, and the junction held 9 bases outside the gene matches. Germline V gene sequence: CDR1 SGHRS, CDR2 YFSETQ. This CDR3 has 16 amino acids. The CDR3 here is CASSAPRQGPYNEQFF. The CDR3 nucleotides read TGCGCCAGCAGCGCCCCCCGACAGGGACCCTACAATGAGCAGTTCTTC.

The CDR3 sequence is CASSVEAGHIQYF. The CDR3 DNA sequence: TGTGCCAGCAGTGTGGAAGCGGGACACATTCAGTACTTC. The rearrangement uses TRBV6-4 and TRBJ2-4; 7 positions agree with TRBD2. This CDR3 is built from 13 residues. The ends lost 4 bases at V and 8 bases at J; junction bases unmatched: 5. Germline values: CDR1 MRHNA, CDR2 SNTAGT.

The sample holds one count of this clone. The chain employs TRBV15 and TRBJ2-6; 7 positions agree with TRBD1. Germline loops: CDR1 LNHNV, CDR2 YYDKDF (reference sequence). Trimming removed 0 bases from V and 3 bases from J; junction bases left unmatched: 2. The CDR3 consists of 16 residues. The chain's CDR3 is CATSREGGGGANVLTF. The CDR3, as DNA: TGTGCCACCAGCAGAGAAGGGGGCGGTGGGGCCAACGTCCTGACTTTC.